One sample yielded the 19 T cell receptor beta chains listed below, sequenced in a study of CD8 T cells in ankylosing spondylitis. TCRdb reprocessed the 5' RACE reads with MiXCR, giving one entry per CDR3 protein. The sample shows fewer than 150,000 distinct CDR3 sequences, 6% to 8% of them seen only once. The source material was blood, either unsorted or a sorted T cell fraction (not recorded which). Receptors were obtained from a female donor with ankylosing spondylitis or in good health (not recorded which).

This clonotype appeared many times. This chain joins TRBV4-3 and TRBJ2-1, with 10 nucleotides matching TRBD1. The germline gives CDR1 LGHNA, CDR2 YSLEER. The CDR3 loop spans 16 amino acids. Losses at the gene ends were 0 bases for V and 5 bases for J; bases not matched to a gene: 4. CDR3 nucleotides: TGCGCCAGCAGCCAAGATTGGACAGGGGGGGACAATGAGCAGTTCTTC. The encoded protein is CASSQDWTGGDNEQFF.

This clonotype was seen at least ten times. The chain carries TRBV3-1 and TRBJ1-1; D is unresolved. CDR1 is LGHDT, CDR2 YNNKEL, per germline (reference sequence). The CDR3 has 15 amino acids. V shed 6 bases and J shed 4 bases, with 18 bases lying between them. CDR3 region: CASSSTTLRATEAFF. CDR3 coding DNA: TGTGCCAGCAGTTCAACGACACTAAGAGCCACTGAAGCTTTCTTT.

This clonotype was counted many times. The chain recombines TRBV15 with TRBJ2-1; no definite D call. Deletions cut 5 bases from V and 10 bases from J, with 15 bases between. This CDR3 is 13 amino acids long. The germline gives CDR1 LNHNV, CDR2 YYDKDF (reference sequence). The CDR3 sequence: CATSFLLQWEQFF. DNA for the CDR3: TGTGCCACCAGCTTCCTCCTACAATGGGAGCAGTTCTTC.

Many counts were recorded for this clonotype. The rearrangement uses TRBV27 and TRBJ1-2; D is perhaps TRBD1 (6 bases). Germline CDR1 is MNHEY and CDR2 is SMNVEV (reference sequence). Trimming removed 3 bases at V and 8 bases at J, with 13 bases between. CDR3 length equals 13 residues. The CDR3 bases are TGTGCCAGCAGTTTTTGGGGGGGCTCAGGCTACACCTTC. It yields the protein CASSFWGGSGYTF.

This clonotype was recorded at least ten times. The rearrangement joins TRBV5-1 to TRBJ2-1; possibly TRBD1 for D (6 bases). V was shortened by 2 bases and J by 6 bases, with 24 bases between the two germline ends. The CDR3 sequence is 18 residues long. Germline V gene lookup returns CDR1 SGHRS and CDR2 YFSETQ. CDR3 nucleotides: TGCGCCAGCAGCTTAGGGCAGGGGTTGGCCTGGAATACCAATGAGCAGTTCTTC. This sequence encodes CASSLGQGLAWNTNEQFF.

This clonotype has ten or more counts. This chain connects TRBV10-3 to TRBJ2-1, with 7 bases aligning to TRBD1. Trimming cost V 2 bases and J 2 bases; bases outside gene matches: 6. Germline assignment: CDR1 ENHRY and CDR2 SYGVKD. This CDR3 has 16 residues. CDR3 sequence: CAISETDRVAYNEQFF. The CDR3 DNA sequence: TGTGCCATCAGTGAGACCGACAGGGTTGCCTACAATGAGCAGTTCTTC.

This clonotype was seen at least ten times. The V gene is TRBV7-3, the J gene TRBJ2-1; the D gene is possibly TRBD1 (5 bases). With 5 bases removed from V and 8 bases from J, the gap between germline ends came to 10 bases. The CDR3 is made up of 12 amino acids. Germline CDR1 is SGHTA and CDR2 is FQGTGA. The CDR3 sequence: CASSIGVDEQFF. CDR3 nucleotide sequence: TGTGCCAGCAGCATAGGGGTCGATGAGCAGTTCTTC. The full variable domain, in which reference TRBV7-3 and TRBJ2-1 provide the parts outside the CDR3, is GAGVSQTPSNKVTEKGKYVELRCDPISGHTALYWYRQSLGQGPEFLIYFQGTGAADDSGLPNDRFFAVRPEGSVSTLKIQRTERGDSAVYLCASSIGVDEQFFGPGTRLTVL.

This clonotype was picked up a small number of times. The chain carries TRBV5-6 and TRBJ2-7, with TRBD1 identical over 7 bases. CDR3 length equals 15 residues. Germline V gene sequence: CDR1 SGHDT, CDR2 YYEEEE. Trimming took 2 bases from V and 4 from J; bases not matched to a gene: 9. CDR3 nucleotide sequence: TGTGCCAGCAGCTTCGGATTTGACAGGGAGTACGAGCAGTACTTC. Residues: CASSFGFDREYEQYF.

This clonotype was recorded at least ten times. This chain uses TRBV4-3 with TRBJ1-2; possibly TRBD1 for D (6 bases). The germline V gene has CDR1 LGHNA and CDR2 YSLEER. V lost 4 bases and J 1 base, leaving 7 bases between the germline ends. The CDR3 has 13 residues. The CDR3 DNA follows: TGCGCCAGCAGCCGGACAGTTAACTATGGCTACACCTTC. Translated: CASSRTVNYGYTF.

The chain has TRBV7-9 and TRBJ1-3; D gene unclear. The ends were cut back, 5 bases at V and 0 bases at J, with 8 bases in the middle. Germline-derived CDR1 and CDR2 are SEHNR and FQNEAQ (reference sequence). This CDR3 spans 14 amino acids. The CDR3 DNA sequence: TGTGCCAGCAGCCTCCCCTCCTCTGGAAACACCATATATTTT. Its protein is CASSLPSSGNTIYF.

This clonotype appeared a few times. The chain couples TRBV18 to TRBJ2-3; the D gene is possibly TRBD2 (7 bases). The CDR3 covers 15 residues. Germline CDR1 KGHSH, CDR2 LQKENI. Trimming removed 2 bases from V and 6 bases from J, with 15 bases in between. CDR3 nucleotides: TGTGCCAGCTCACCATGGGGGGGCCCGCGGGATACGCAGTATTTT. Its translation is CASSPWGGPRDTQYF.

The table lists this clonotype with many counts. The chain links TRBV12-3 or TRBV12-4 to TRBJ1-4; D may be TRBD1 (5 bases). V dropped 6 bases and J dropped 2 bases, with 10 bases sitting between them. This CDR3 comprises 14 residues. Written as DNA, the CDR3 is TGTGCCAGCAGCATCAGGGTCACTAATGAAAAACTGTTTTTT. Protein product: CASSIRVTNEKLFF.

This clonotype was counted at least ten times. This sequence joins TRBV7-2 and TRBJ1-3; 7 bases agree with TRBD1. Germline-derived CDR1 and CDR2 are SGHTA and FQGNSA. CDR3 size: 14 residues. V shed 5 bases and J 3 bases; nucleotides not matched to a gene: 4. The CDR3 spells CASSVDRVGNTIYF. CDR3 bases: TGTGCCAGCAGCGTTGACAGGGTTGGAAACACCATATATTTT.

This clonotype was counted many times. The chain couples TRBV4-1 to TRBJ2-4; D may match TRBD1 or TRBD2 (5 bases each). Germline V CDR1 and CDR2: MGHRA, YSYEKL. The CDR3 has 16 amino acids. V gave up 1 base and J gave up 2 bases, with 12 bases separating them. Written as DNA, the CDR3 is TGCGCCAGCAGCCAAGGGCCAGGGACCACCAAAAACATTCAGTACTTC. Translated, it gives CASSQGPGTTKNIQYF.

The table lists this clonotype with a few counts. The V call is TRBV7-9, the J call TRBJ2-1, with 8 nucleotides matching TRBD1. The J segment lost 0 bases and the V segment lost 6 bases, leaving 4 bases of the junction unmatched. Germline CDR1 and CDR2: SEHNR and FQNEAQ (reference sequence). The CDR3 is 15 residues long. CDR3 in amino acids: CASRGTGGSYNEQFF. The CDR3 bases are TGTGCCAGCAGGGGAACAGGGGGCTCCTACAATGAGCAGTTCTTC.

This chain joins TRBV18 and TRBJ2-1; 8 nucleotides agree with TRBD1. This CDR3 has 15 residues. Germline values: CDR1 KGHSH, CDR2 LQKENI. V trimming: 3 bases; J trimming: 1 base; junction bases outside the gene matches: 2. For the CDR3, the DNA is TGTGCCAGCTCACCCGGGACAGGATCCTACAATGAGCAGTTCTTC. This encodes CASSPGTGSYNEQFF.

The table lists this clonotype with many counts. V usage is TRBV6-1 and J usage is TRBJ2-1, with D maybe TRBD1 (8 bases). Trimming stripped 3 bases from V and 1 base from J, with 13 bases between. This CDR3 has 16 residues. Looked up from germline, CDR1 is MNHNS and CDR2 is SASEGT. The CDR3 nucleotides read TGTGCCAGCAGTGAGACAGGGGAGGGGTCCTACAATGAGCAGTTCTTC. This encodes CASSETGEGSYNEQFF.

This clonotype was seen at least ten times. The V gene is TRBV7-2, the J gene TRBJ2-3, with 7 bases identical to TRBD2. The CDR3 spans 16 residues. The trim removed 6 bases at V and 5 bases at J, leaving 14 bases unmatched. CDR1 is SGHTA and CDR2 is FQGNSA in the germline V gene. Here the CDR3 DNA reads TGTGCCAGCAGAGTCGAAGTGGGACTAAGCCGAGATACGCAGTATTTT. It is translated as CASRVEVGLSRDTQYF. Variable domain in full (rest from reference TRBV7-2 and TRBJ2-3): GAGVSQSPSNKVTEKGKDVELRCDPISGHTALYWYRQSLGQGLEFLIYFQGNSAPDKSGLPSDRFSAERTGGSVSTLTIQRTQQEDSAVYLCASRVEVGLSRDTQYFGPGTRLTVL.

V and J are TRBV7-9 and TRBJ2-7; D remains unclear. The CDR3 is made up of 12 amino acids. V lost 2 bases and J lost 6, with 8 bases in between. Germline V gene sequence: CDR1 SEHNR, CDR2 FQNEAQ (reference sequence). This CDR3 reads CASSLMNGEQYF. The DNA for the CDR3 is TGTGCCAGCAGCTTAATGAACGGCGAGCAGTACTTC.